This T cell receptor beta chain originates from a study of blood T cell repertoires in COVID-19. There are 15 residues in the CDR3. Trimming took 5 bases from V and 5 from J; bases not matched to a gene: 11. Germline V lookup: CDR1 SGHRS, CDR2 YFSETQ. Assay used: immunoSEQ multiplex PCR; TCRdb lists only in-frame clones, some missing. The sample comprises 30,000 to 40,000 clones, roughly 91% of which are singletons, and around 20% rests with the top ten. The TCR originated in a man at least 80 years old with acute or convalescent COVID-19. Sequencing input: peripheral blood. The chain couples TRBV5-1 to TRBJ1-2; TRBD1 aligns across 8 bases. The CDR3 DNA follows: TGCGCCAGCAGACCCGGGACAGGTGGGGGATATGGCTACACCTTC. Its protein product is CASRPGTGGGYGYTF.